This T cell receptor beta chain was profiled in a study of blood T cell repertoires in COVID-19. Study context: Acute and convalescent COVID-19 samples came from the United States, Italy and Spain. Sources were T cells, B-cell-depleted T cells, or PBMCs; the material itself was cDNA or gDNA.

As handled by the study authors: Reference gene primer amplification in the assay estimated nucleated cell counts. Profiled with immunoSEQ multiplex PCR; TCRdb holds only in-frame clones, not every one. The DNA was the basis for D and trimming; V, J and clone size are from that table. Found here are tens of thousands of clones, 85% of them singletons; the top ten hold roughly 5.6%. CDR3 length equals 14 residues. V shed 3 bases, J shed 3 bases, and the junction held 2 bases outside the gene matches. CDR1 is WNHNN and CDR2 is SYGVQD in the germline V gene (reference sequence). The table lists this clone with a few counts.

The TCR was taken from an elderly man with acute or convalescent COVID-19. Sequenced input: peripheral blood. J is TRBJ2-7 and V is TRBV10-1; 10 nucleotides line up with TRBD1. This CDR3 is CASSDWDRGYEQYF. CDR3 DNA: TGCGCCAGCAGTGATTGGGACAGGGGCTACGAGCAGTACTTC.